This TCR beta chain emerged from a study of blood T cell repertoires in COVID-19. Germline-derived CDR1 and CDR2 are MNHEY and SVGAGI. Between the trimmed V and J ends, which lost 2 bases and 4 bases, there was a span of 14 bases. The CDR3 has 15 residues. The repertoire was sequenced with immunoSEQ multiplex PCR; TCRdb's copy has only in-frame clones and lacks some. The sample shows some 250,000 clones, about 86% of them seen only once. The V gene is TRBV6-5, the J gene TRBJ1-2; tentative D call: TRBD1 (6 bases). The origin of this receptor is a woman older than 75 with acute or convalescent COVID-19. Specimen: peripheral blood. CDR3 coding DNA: TGTGCCAGCAGTTACCCTTTGGGCAGGGGCTATGGCTACACCTTC. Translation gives CASSYPLGRGYGYTF.